The 24 T cell receptor beta chains listed next were all sequenced from one sample in a study of T cell responses to AZD1222 COVID-19 vaccine. Generated by immunoSEQ multiplex PCR, the TCRdb table keeps only in-frame clones and is missing some. Of 90,000 to 150,000 clones listed, about 90% are singletons. Sequencing was performed on peripheral blood, taken on day 0 of AZD1222 vaccination. These receptors all stem from an adult in good health.

This clone was counted a single time. V usage is TRBV15 and J usage is TRBJ2-7; no definite D call. Germline loops: CDR1 LNHNV, CDR2 YYDKDF (reference sequence). The CDR3 sequence is 13 residues long. Trimming took off 5 bases at V and 1 base at J, with 9 bases between the two ends. The CDR3 nucleotides are TGTGCCACCAGCGCGGACGGGTCCTACGAGCAGTACTTC. It translates to CATSADGSYEQYF.

J is TRBJ2-7 and V is TRBV5-1, with TRBD2 identical over 8 bases. Germline V lookup: CDR1 SGHRS, CDR2 YFSETQ. Trimming at V came to 4 bases and at J to 4 bases, leaving 10 bases not matched to a gene. The CDR3 is made up of 15 amino acids. The CDR3 nucleotides are TGCGCCAGCAGCCAGATAGCGGGACTAGGGTACGAGCAGTACTTC. This translates into CASSQIAGLGYEQYF.

V is TRBV9 and J is TRBJ1-2; possible D gene TRBD1, 5 bases. The CDR3 extends over 14 amino acids. With 4 bases removed from V and 2 bases from J, the gap between germline ends came to 12 bases. Germline V gene sequence: CDR1 SGDLS, CDR2 YYNGEE. CDR3 DNA sequence: TGTGCCAGCAGCCGGGACGCCGCCAACTATGGCTACACCTTC. As protein: CASSRDAANYGYTF.

The sample holds one count of this clone. The rearrangement uses TRBV15 and TRBJ2-1; TRBD2 aligns across 9 bases. The CDR3 has 15 residues. The V gene end was trimmed by 0 bases and the J gene end by 9 bases; junction bases not matched to a gene: 6. Germline V gene data show CDR1 as LNHNV and CDR2 as YYDKDF (reference sequence). This CDR3 reads CATSRDGGTSSEQFF. For the CDR3, the DNA is TGTGCCACCAGCAGAGATGGTGGGACTAGCAGTGAGCAGTTCTTC.

The CDR3 DNA reads TGTGCCAGCAGCTTAGAAGGGTCGGGGAACACTGAAGCTTTCTTT. Residues: CASSLEGSGNTEAFF. The chain links TRBV7-6 to TRBJ1-1, with D unresolved. The CDR3 runs to 15 residues. V was pared by 1 base and J by 1 base, with 10 bases between. Germline-derived CDR1 and CDR2 are SGHVS and FNYEAQ.

The rearrangement uses TRBV12-3 or TRBV12-4 and TRBJ1-1, with D unclear. V was clipped by 3 bases and J by 8 bases, with 7 bases between them. The CDR3 is 11 residues long. CDR3 in amino acids: CASSFGAEAFF. The CDR3 bases are TGTGCCAGCAGTTTCGGTGCCGAAGCTTTCTTT.

This chain joins TRBV6-5 and TRBJ2-7; 10 nucleotides line up with TRBD1. Per germline, CDR1 MNHEY and CDR2 SVGAGI. V lost 6 bases to trimming and J lost 5 bases; unmatched junction nucleotides: 1. The CDR3 runs 12 residues. CDR3 sequence: CASRTGGNEQYF. The CDR3 DNA is TGTGCCAGCAGGACAGGGGGCAACGAGCAGTACTTC.

The rearrangement joins TRBV7-9 to TRBJ1-3, with TRBD1 as a possible D gene (6 bases). With 5 bases removed from V and 0 bases from J, the gap between germline ends came to 11 bases. From germline, CDR1 is SEHNR and CDR2 FQNEAQ (reference sequence). The CDR3 contains 15 residues. The CDR3, as DNA: TGTGCCAGCAGCCCACAGGGCATCTCTGGAAACACCATATATTTT. This translates into CASSPQGISGNTIYF.

The V and J genes are TRBV3-1 (or the pseudogene TRBV3-2) and TRBJ1-5, with D possibly matching TRBD1 (5 bases). Trimming removed 3 bases at V and 4 bases at J, with 7 bases between. The CDR3 has 13 amino acids. The V gene's germline CDR1 is LGHDT and CDR2 YNNKEL (reference sequence). DNA for the CDR3: TGTGCCAGCAGCCAGGACACAAATCAGCCCCAGCATTTT. Its protein product is CASSQDTNQPQHF.

This chain connects TRBV7-2 to TRBJ2-2, with D tentatively TRBD1 or TRBD2 (5 bases each). V dropped 1 base and J dropped 7 bases, with 13 bases sitting between them. The V gene's germline CDR1 is SGHTA and CDR2 FQGNSA. The CDR3 is 15 residues long. The CDR3 protein is CASSLDLAQGGELFF. CDR3 coding DNA: TGTGCCAGCAGCTTAGACCTAGCCCAGGGCGGGGAGCTGTTTTTT.

The CDR3 DNA is TGTGCCAGCAGTCCTCACAGGGGTAGTTCGGCCAAAAACATTCAGTACTTC. It translates to CASSPHRGSSAKNIQYF. The chain links TRBV28 to TRBJ2-4, with 7 bases aligning to TRBD1. Looked up from germline, CDR1 is MDHEN and CDR2 is SYDVKM. This CDR3 has 17 amino acids. Trimming took 5 bases from V and 1 from J; bases not matched to a gene: 11.

The V and J genes are TRBV18 and TRBJ2-2; 8 bases match TRBD1. This CDR3 has 17 amino acids. The V gene's germline CDR1 is KGHSH and CDR2 LQKENI. V dropped 1 base and J dropped 0; count of bases not matched to a gene: 4. The CDR3 region is CASSPQRTGSNTGELFF. CDR3 in DNA: TGTGCCAGCTCACCACAACGGACAGGGTCGAACACCGGGGAGCTGTTTTTT.

The J gene is TRBJ2-1, the V gene TRBV23-1; the D gene is possibly TRBD2 (7 bases). TRBV23-1 is noted as an ORF with a role that remains uncertain. Trimming left V 5 bases short and J 3 bases short, with 14 bases between. CDR3 length equals 15 residues. The CDR3 DNA is TGCGCCAGCAGTGGGGAGGGGGACAACTACAATGAGCAGTTCTTC. It is translated as CASSGEGDNYNEQFF.

J is TRBJ1-5 and V is TRBV9; the D is unclear. Trimming stripped 0 bases from V and 3 bases from J, with 4 bases between. This CDR3 is built from 13 residues. The germline CDR1 and CDR2 sequences are SGDLS and YYNGEE. The CDR3 spells CASSVDINQPQHF. CDR3 DNA: TGTGCCAGCAGCGTAGATATCAATCAGCCCCAGCATTTT.

This clone was seen a single time. This chain joins TRBV28 and TRBJ1-4, with D unresolved. Germline V gene lookup returns CDR1 MDHEN and CDR2 SYDVKM. The length of the CDR3 is 16 residues. Trimming stripped 2 bases from V and 0 bases from J, with 10 bases between. CDR3 region: CASSLNGESTNEKLFF. DNA of the CDR3: TGTGCCAGCAGTTTAAACGGGGAGTCAACTAATGAAAAACTGTTTTTT.

V is TRBV19 and J is TRBJ1-3; 7 bases are shared with TRBD1. Germline values: CDR1 LNHDA, CDR2 SQIVND (reference sequence). V lost 1 base, J lost 1 base, and 4 bases stayed unmatched. CDR3 length: 16 amino acids. In DNA, the CDR3 is TGTGCCAGTAGTATAGTCCAGGGGGTTTCTGGAAACACCATATATTTT. Translating it yields CASSIVQGVSGNTIYF.

V gene TRBV6-1 combines with J gene TRBJ1-5; the D is unclear. CDR1 is MNHNS, CDR2 SASEGT, per germline. The ends were cut back, 3 bases at V and 7 bases at J, with 10 bases in the middle. The CDR3 is made up of 13 amino acids. CDR3 in DNA: TGTGCCAGCAGTGACGGACCTGCCCAGCCCCAGCATTTT. Translated: CASSDGPAQPQHF.

The chain has TRBV6-5 and TRBJ1-3, with D perhaps TRBD1 (6 bases). This CDR3 has 16 amino acids. Looked up from germline, CDR1 is MNHEY and CDR2 is SVGAGI. The V gene lost 0 bases and the J gene lost 2 bases, with 11 bases spanning the gap. The CDR3 spells CASSYSFRGTGNTIYF. The DNA for the CDR3 is TGTGCCAGCAGTTACTCGTTCAGGGGAACTGGAAACACCATATATTTT.

The genes are TRBV9 and TRBJ1-6; D is perhaps TRBD1 (6 bases). Germline V gene sequence: CDR1 SGDLS, CDR2 YYNGEE. The CDR3 consists of 13 residues. Trimming pared 3 bases from V and 14 bases from J, leaving 15 bases between. CDR3: CASSGTEGVTLHF. The DNA for the CDR3 is TGTGCCAGCAGCGGGACCGAGGGGGTCACCCTCCACTTT. Looking up the rest from reference TRBV9 and TRBJ1-6 gives the full variable domain: DSGVTQTPKHLITATGQRVTLRCSPRSGDLSVYWYQQSLDQGLQFLIQYYNGEERAKGNILERFSAQQFPDLHSELNLSSLELGDSALYFCASSGTEGVTLHFGNGTRLTVT.

The chain joins TRBV7-6 to TRBJ2-1; perhaps TRBD1 as D (6 bases). This CDR3 is built from 15 residues. V was shortened by 5 bases and J by 1 base, with 12 bases between the two germline ends. CDR1 and CDR2 (germline): SGHVS, FNYEAQ. The CDR3 loop is CASSLNQGSYNEQFF. DNA of the CDR3: TGTGCCAGCAGCCTAAATCAGGGGTCCTACAATGAGCAGTTCTTC.

The CDR3 here is CASSLATVLSTDTQYF. Here the CDR3 DNA reads TGCGCCAGCAGCTTGGCGACGGTGCTTAGCACAGATACGCAGTATTTT. The chain joins TRBV5-1 to TRBJ2-3; D ambiguous. The CDR3 consists of 16 residues. CDR1 is SGHRS and CDR2 is YFSETQ in the germline V gene. V lost 0 bases to trimming and J lost 0 bases, with 11 bases between them.

V is TRBV29-1 and J is TRBJ1-2; no definite D call. Trimming cost V 5 bases and J 6 bases, with 4 bases left between them. The CDR3 extends over 9 amino acids. In germline, CDR1 is SQVTM, CDR2 ANQGSEA. The DNA for the CDR3 is TGCAGCGTTTCAGATGGCTACACCTTC. As protein: CSVSDGYTF.

The rearrangement uses TRBV5-1 and TRBJ2-7; the D is unclear. CDR3 length: 13 residues. Germline V gene data show CDR1 as SGHRS and CDR2 as YFSETQ. Trimming left V 2 bases short and J 2 bases short, with 8 bases between. In DNA, the CDR3 is TGCGCCAGCAGCTTATCCACGACCTACGAGCAGTACTTC. Translated, it gives CASSLSTTYEQYF.

The V and J genes are TRBV5-4 and TRBJ2-3; weak D call: TRBD2 (5 bases). The CDR3 sequence is 14 residues long. V shed 1 base and J shed 2 bases, with 8 bases lying between them. The V gene's germline CDR1 is SGHNT and CDR2 YYREEE (reference sequence). CDR3 sequence: CASSLSGDTDTQYF. In nucleotides, the CDR3 is TGTGCCAGCAGCTTGTCCGGGGACACAGATACGCAGTATTTT.